A selection of T cell receptor beta chains follows, all from one sample in a study of human T cells and chemical hapten exposure. One entry per CDR3 protein, called by TCRdb with MiXCR from the RACE reads. This table has 200,000 to 300,000 distinct CDR3 sequences, 7.5% to 9% appearing once. The material was whole blood, obtained in connection with sensitization to the hapten diphenylcyclopropenone (DPC). The receptor set was obtained from a woman aged 40 to 50 with alopecia areata. Some clones in this sample may be carry-over from other donors' samples. The conserved cysteine and the conserved F or W are not part of the CDR3 here. The size entry is marked missing in some rows and otherwise reads once, few, many or a size class.

V gene: TRBV27; clone size: .; J gene: TRBJ1-1; CDR3 protein: ASSLYSRMNTEAF
V gene: TRBV12-3/TRBV12-4; clone size: few; J gene: TRBJ1-4; CDR3 protein: ASRQTGQLTNEKLF
V gene: TRBV5-1; clone size: many; J gene: TRBJ2-7; CDR3 protein: ASSSDFRPYEQY
V gene: TRBV29-1; clone size: .; J gene: TRBJ2-7; CDR3 protein: SVDKGLRGEQY
V gene: TRBV20-1; clone size: many; J gene: TRBJ2-7; CDR3 protein: SAARTEFYEQY
V gene: TRBV7-9; clone size: .; J gene: TRBJ2-3; CDR3 protein: ASSNRGPDTDTQY
V gene: TRBV11-3; clone size: many; J gene: TRBJ2-1; CDR3 protein: ASSLDRGAGKQF
V gene: TRBV5-1; clone size: few; J gene: TRBJ1-2; CDR3 protein: ASSLAPLQGPYGYT
V gene: TRBV6-5; clone size: few; J gene: TRBJ2-7; CDR3 protein: ASSYRASYEQY
V gene: TRBV5-1; clone size: many; J gene: TRBJ2-3; CDR3 protein: ASSLNTGGGTDTQY
V gene: TRBV12-3/TRBV12-4; clone size: .; J gene: TRBJ1-1; CDR3 protein: ASSFASLNTEAF
V gene: TRBV7-9; clone size: few; J gene: TRBJ2-3; CDR3 protein: ASSLMASGDTQY
V gene: TRBV6-2/TRBV6-3; clone size: .; J gene: TRBJ2-1; CDR3 protein: ASTRGALGYNEQF
V gene: TRBV6-5; clone size: .; J gene: TRBJ1-3; CDR3 protein: ASSTSTGFGNTIY
V gene: TRBV6-2/TRBV6-3; clone size: few; J gene: TRBJ1-5; CDR3 protein: ASSPVGNSNQPQH
V gene: TRBV29-1; clone size: .; J gene: TRBJ2-7; CDR3 protein: SVVSPGTYEQY
V gene: TRBV7-3; clone size: few; J gene: TRBJ2-5; CDR3 protein: ASSAGSGSETQY
V gene: TRBV12-5; clone size: .; J gene: TRBJ2-6; CDR3 protein: ASGFLRDRFSGANVLT
V gene: TRBV12-3/TRBV12-4; clone size: .; J gene: TRBJ2-1; CDR3 protein: ASSRAQGSGIRSYNEQF
V gene: TRBV3-1; clone size: many; J gene: TRBJ1-6; CDR3 protein: ASSLEHGPLH
V gene: TRBV12-3/TRBV12-4; clone size: few; J gene: TRBJ1-4; CDR3 protein: ASSSSSGQGGEKLF
V gene: TRBV29-1; clone size: .; J gene: TRBJ2-3; CDR3 protein: SGQRASGSTDTQY
V gene: TRBV7-2; clone size: few; J gene: TRBJ1-6; CDR3 protein: ASSPFSGGYSPLH